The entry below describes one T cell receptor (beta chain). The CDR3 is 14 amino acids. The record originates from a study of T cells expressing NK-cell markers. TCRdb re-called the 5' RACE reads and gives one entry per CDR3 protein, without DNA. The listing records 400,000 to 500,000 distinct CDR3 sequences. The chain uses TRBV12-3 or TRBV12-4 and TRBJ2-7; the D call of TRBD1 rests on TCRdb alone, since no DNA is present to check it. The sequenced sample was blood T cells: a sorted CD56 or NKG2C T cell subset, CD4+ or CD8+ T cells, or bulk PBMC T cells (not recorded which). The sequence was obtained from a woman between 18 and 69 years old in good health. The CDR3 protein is CASTPGTGRYEQYF.